A selection of T cell receptor beta chains follows, all from one sample in a study of shared clonotypes between healthy human individuals. The assay was immunoSEQ multiplex PCR, and TCRdb's table has in-frame clones only and misses some. The sample shows more than 2 million clones, about 93% of them seen only once. The sample taken for sequencing was naive CD8+ T cells from PBMCs. The receptors stem from a man aged 18-30 years in good health. Some clones in this sample may be carry-over from other donors' samples. The CDR3 runs from the conserved cysteine through the conserved F or W. The D gene is left open where the match is weak. Size tells how often a clone was seen (once, few, many) or the class of an expanded clone, and some rows leave it out.

V gene: TRBV4-1
CDR3 length: 17
clone size: .
D gene: .
J gene: TRBJ1-1
CDR3 DNA: TGCGCCAGCAGCCAGCCGACAGGCCCCCAACAGGACACTGAAGCTTTCTTT
CDR3 protein: CASSQPTGPQQDTEAFF

V gene: TRBV7-9
CDR3 length: 13
clone size: .
D gene: TRBD1
J gene: TRBJ1-2
CDR3 DNA: TGCGCCAGCAGCTCTGTACAGGGGGCCGGCTACACCTTC
CDR3 protein: CASSSVQGAGYTF

V gene: TRBV11-2
CDR3 length: 19
clone size: .
D gene: TRBD2
J gene: TRBJ2-1
CDR3 DNA: TGTGCCAGCAGCTCCCCCTCCCCTAAAGGACTAGCGGAATACAATGAGCAGTTCTTC
CDR3 protein: CASSSPSPKGLAEYNEQFF

V gene: TRBV6-5
CDR3 length: 15
clone size: .
D gene: .
J gene: TRBJ2-1
CDR3 DNA: TGTGCCAGCAGTTACTCTCCGGGAACCTACAATGAGCAGTTCTTC
CDR3 protein: CASSYSPGTYNEQFF

V gene: TRBV9
CDR3 length: 14
clone size: .
D gene: .
J gene: TRBJ2-7
CDR3 DNA: TGTGCCAGCAGCGTCGGGGATGGGGCCTACGAGCAGTACTTC
CDR3 protein: CASSVGDGAYEQYF

V gene: TRBV6-1
CDR3 length: 15
clone size: .
D gene: TRBD2
J gene: TRBJ2-7
CDR3 DNA: TGTGCCAGCAGTGAAAGGCTAGCGGGCTCCTACGAGCAGTACTTC
CDR3 protein: CASSERLAGSYEQYF

V gene: TRBV7-9
CDR3 length: 12
clone size: .
D gene: .
J gene: TRBJ1-5
CDR3 DNA: TGTGCCAGCGCGAGGGTAGGTCAGCCCCAGCATTTT
CDR3 protein: CASARVGQPQHF

V gene: TRBV5-4
CDR3 length: 13
clone size: .
D gene: .
J gene: TRBJ2-2
CDR3 DNA: TGTGCCAGCAGCTTGTGGAACACCGGGGAGCTGTTTTTT
CDR3 protein: CASSLWNTGELFF

V gene: TRBV7-9
CDR3 length: 16
clone size: .
D gene: .
J gene: TRBJ2-1
CDR3 DNA: TGTGCCAGCAGCTTAGTGGCGGGAAGCTCCTACAATGAGCAGTTCTTC
CDR3 protein: CASSLVAGSSYNEQFF

V gene: TRBV5-1
CDR3 length: 16
clone size: .
D gene: .
J gene: TRBJ2-2
CDR3 DNA: TGCGCCAGCAGCTTTACAGTTCGCGGGGCGGCCGGGGAGCTGTTTTTT
CDR3 protein: CASSFTVRGAAGELFF

V gene: TRBV5-4
CDR3 length: 17
clone size: .
D gene: TRBD2
J gene: TRBJ2-7
CDR3 DNA: TGTGCCAGCAGCCTACCGCCGACTAGCGGGAGGGTCTACGAGCAGTACTTC
CDR3 protein: CASSLPPTSGRVYEQYF

V gene: TRBV21-1
CDR3 length: 14
clone size: .
D gene: .
J gene: TRBJ2-2
CDR3 DNA: TGTGCCAGCACAGGGACAGGGAACACCGGGGAGCTGTTTTTT
CDR3 protein: CASTGTGNTGELFF

V gene: TRBV4-3
CDR3 length: 15
clone size: .
D gene: .
J gene: TRBJ2-5
CDR3 DNA: TGCGCCAGCAGCCAAGTCGCGGTGCGGGGAGAGACCCAGTACTTC
CDR3 protein: CASSQVAVRGETQYF

V gene: TRBV30
CDR3 length: 13
clone size: .
D gene: .
J gene: TRBJ2-1
CDR3 DNA: TGTGCCTGGAGGGCGCGTTTGAGCAATGAGCAGTTCTTC
CDR3 protein: CAWRARLSNEQFF

V gene: TRBV29-1
CDR3 length: 14
clone size: .
D gene: TRBD2
J gene: TRBJ2-1
CDR3 DNA: TGCAGCGTTGGGACTAGCTCCTACCCGGGTGAGCAGTTCTTC
CDR3 protein: CSVGTSSYPGEQFF

V gene: TRBV15
CDR3 length: 14
clone size: .
D gene: TRBD1
J gene: TRBJ1-2
CDR3 DNA: TGTGCCACCAGCAGGGCTGACCGGGACAGCGGCTACACCTTC
CDR3 protein: CATSRADRDSGYTF

V gene: TRBV5-1
CDR3 length: 14
clone size: .
D gene: .
J gene: TRBJ1-2
CDR3 DNA: TGCGCCAGCAGCTTGGTAGCAGTTAACTATGGCTACACCTTC
CDR3 protein: CASSLVAVNYGYTF

V gene: TRBV7-9
CDR3 length: 18
clone size: .
D gene: .
J gene: TRBJ2-5
CDR3 DNA: TGTGCCAGCAAACCGGGAGCTCTCGAGCATTTGCACCAAGAGACCCAGTACTTC
CDR3 protein: CASKPGALEHLHQETQYF

V gene: TRBV7-9
CDR3 length: 15
clone size: .
D gene: .
J gene: TRBJ2-2
CDR3 DNA: TGTGCCAGCAGCCCCCGGGTCCAGCAAGCCGGGGAGCTGTTTTTT
CDR3 protein: CASSPRVQQAGELFF

V gene: TRBV7-9
CDR3 length: 15
clone size: .
D gene: TRBD1
J gene: TRBJ1-1
CDR3 DNA: TGTGCCAGCAGCTCCCGGGACAGCCAGAACACTGAAGCTTTCTTT
CDR3 protein: CASSSRDSQNTEAFF

V gene: TRBV28
CDR3 length: 14
clone size: .
D gene: .
J gene: TRBJ1-5
CDR3 DNA: TGTGCCAGCAGTTCCTTCGGCTGGGGTCAGCCCCAGCATTTT
CDR3 protein: CASSSFGWGQPQHF

V gene: TRBV5-1
CDR3 length: 14
clone size: .
D gene: .
J gene: TRBJ1-1
CDR3 DNA: TGCGCCAGCAAGGAAGTCGCCGTGAACACTGAAGCTTTCTTT
CDR3 protein: CASKEVAVNTEAFF

V gene: TRBV5-1
CDR3 length: 16
clone size: .
D gene: .
J gene: TRBJ2-7
CDR3 DNA: TGCGCCAGCACCAAGTCCCAGACCCTAAATACCTACGAGCAGTACTTC
CDR3 protein: CASTKSQTLNTYEQYF

V gene: TRBV7-9
CDR3 length: 16
clone size: .
D gene: TRBD1
J gene: TRBJ2-2
CDR3 DNA: TGTGCCAGCAGCGGACGACAGGGGGCGGGCACCGGGGAGCTGTTTTTT
CDR3 protein: CASSGRQGAGTGELFF

V gene: TRBV27
CDR3 length: 15
clone size: .
D gene: .
J gene: TRBJ1-3
CDR3 DNA: TGTGCCAGCAGTTTAAGGGGAGCCGCTGGAAACACCATATATTTT
CDR3 protein: CASSLRGAAGNTIYF

V gene: TRBV30
CDR3 length: 15
clone size: once
D gene: TRBD1
J gene: TRBJ1-1
CDR3 DNA: TGTGCCTGGTCGGTGAACAGGGGGATGAACACTGAAGCTTTCTTT
CDR3 protein: CAWSVNRGMNTEAFF

V gene: TRBV5-8
CDR3 length: 13
clone size: .
D gene: .
J gene: TRBJ1-1
CDR3 DNA: TGTGCCAACACTCGCTGGGGGGGAACTGAAGCTTTCTTT
CDR3 protein: CANTRWGGTEAFF

V gene: TRBV7-9
CDR3 length: 15
clone size: .
D gene: .
J gene: TRBJ2-4
CDR3 DNA: TGTGCCAGCAGCTTAGCTCCCTTAGCCAAAAACATTCAGTACTTC
CDR3 protein: CASSLAPLAKNIQYF

V gene: TRBV28
CDR3 length: 13
clone size: .
D gene: TRBD1
J gene: TRBJ1-2
CDR3 DNA: TGTGCCAGCAGCTACGGGACAGGGCATGGCTACACCTTC
CDR3 protein: CASSYGTGHGYTF

V gene: TRBV30
CDR3 length: 12
clone size: .
D gene: .
J gene: TRBJ1-2
CDR3 DNA: TGTGCCTTATCCCAGGGATACCTAGGCTACACCTTC
CDR3 protein: CALSQGYLGYTF

V gene: TRBV15
CDR3 length: 14
clone size: .
D gene: .
J gene: TRBJ2-1
CDR3 DNA: TGTGCCACCAGCAGAGAGGCTAGACACAATGAGCAGTTCTTC
CDR3 protein: CATSREARHNEQFF

V gene: TRBV4-1
CDR3 length: 14
clone size: .
D gene: .
J gene: TRBJ2-2
CDR3 DNA: TGCGCCAGCAGCCAAGAACAGGGTCCCGGGGAGCTGTTTTTT
CDR3 protein: CASSQEQGPGELFF

V gene: TRBV7-9
CDR3 length: 16
clone size: .
D gene: TRBD1
J gene: TRBJ1-3
CDR3 DNA: TGTGCCAGCAGCTTAGGGACAGGGCTCTCTGGAAACACCATATATTTT
CDR3 protein: CASSLGTGLSGNTIYF

V gene: TRBV27
CDR3 length: 13
clone size: .
D gene: .
J gene: TRBJ2-5
CDR3 DNA: TGTGCCAGCAGTGCGGCTTTGTGGGAGACCCAGTACTTC
CDR3 protein: CASSAALWETQYF

V gene: TRBV28
CDR3 length: 15
clone size: .
D gene: TRBD1
J gene: TRBJ2-5
CDR3 DNA: TGTGCCAGCAGTGCCCTTGACAGGGACCAAGAGACCCAGTACTTC
CDR3 protein: CASSALDRDQETQYF

V gene: TRBV27
CDR3 length: 15
clone size: .
D gene: .
J gene: TRBJ2-4
CDR3 DNA: TGTGCCAGCAGTTTAGGGATGGGGTTCGGAAACATTCAGTACTTC
CDR3 protein: CASSLGMGFGNIQYF

V gene: TRBV14
CDR3 length: 16
clone size: .
D gene: TRBD2
J gene: TRBJ2-7
CDR3 DNA: TGTGCCAGCAGCCAAGTAATCACGGGAGGGCCGCGGGAGCAGTACTTC
CDR3 protein: CASSQVITGGPREQYF

V gene: TRBV28
CDR3 length: 16
clone size: .
D gene: .
J gene: TRBJ2-3
CDR3 DNA: TGTGCCAGCAGTTTGCTCGAGCGGGTCGACACAGATACGCAGTATTTT
CDR3 protein: CASSLLERVDTDTQYF

V gene: TRBV19
CDR3 length: 14
clone size: .
D gene: .
J gene: TRBJ2-7
CDR3 DNA: TGTGCCAGTAGTGTGATGGGGACCTCCTACGAGCAGTACTTC
CDR3 protein: CASSVMGTSYEQYF

V gene: TRBV7-9
CDR3 length: 16
clone size: once
D gene: .
J gene: TRBJ2-1
CDR3 DNA: TGTGCCAGCATACCCCCCCACCCCGGCTCCTACAATGAGCAGTTCTTC
CDR3 protein: CASIPPHPGSYNEQFF

V gene: TRBV27
CDR3 length: 17
clone size: .
D gene: TRBD2
J gene: TRBJ2-3
CDR3 DNA: TGTGCCAGCAGTCGAATTAGCGGGAGGGCCTTCCCAGATACGCAGTATTTT
CDR3 protein: CASSRISGRAFPDTQYF

V gene: TRBV10-3
CDR3 length: 14
clone size: .
D gene: .
J gene: TRBJ1-5
CDR3 DNA: TGTGCCATCCGAGGGGTAGGGATCAATCAGCCCCAGCATTTT
CDR3 protein: CAIRGVGINQPQHF

V gene: TRBV19
CDR3 length: 15
clone size: .
D gene: .
J gene: TRBJ1-5
CDR3 DNA: TGTGCCAGTACCTCCCAGCCAAGTAGCAATCAGCCCCAGCATTTT
CDR3 protein: CASTSQPSSNQPQHF

V gene: TRBV28
CDR3 length: 16
clone size: .
D gene: .
J gene: TRBJ1-5
CDR3 DNA: TGTGCCAGCAGTTTTCGGGGGGCTTGGGGCAATCAGCCCCAGCATTTT
CDR3 protein: CASSFRGAWGNQPQHF

V gene: TRBV27
CDR3 length: 15
clone size: .
D gene: .
J gene: TRBJ1-1
CDR3 DNA: TGTGCCAGCAGTTTATCCGGGACGGGGGCCACTGAAGCTTTCTTT
CDR3 protein: CASSLSGTGATEAFF

V gene: TRBV5-6
CDR3 length: 14
clone size: .
D gene: TRBD2
J gene: TRBJ2-7
CDR3 DNA: TGTGCCAGCAGCTTGGGGGACTACCAGTACGAGCAGTACTTC
CDR3 protein: CASSLGDYQYEQYF

V gene: TRBV9
CDR3 length: 16
clone size: .
D gene: .
J gene: TRBJ2-6
CDR3 DNA: TGTGCCAGCAGCACCCGATCAACCTCTGGGGCCAACGTCCTGACTTTC
CDR3 protein: CASSTRSTSGANVLTF

V gene: TRBV7-2
CDR3 length: 16
clone size: .
D gene: .
J gene: TRBJ1-5
CDR3 DNA: TGTGCCAGCAGCTTACGGGACACTCTCTTCTATCAGCCCCAGCATTTT
CDR3 protein: CASSLRDTLFYQPQHF

V gene: TRBV4-2
CDR3 length: 15
clone size: .
D gene: TRBD1
J gene: TRBJ2-7
CDR3 DNA: TGTGCCAGCAGCCTATGGACAGGGGACAGGTCCGAGCAGTACTTC
CDR3 protein: CASSLWTGDRSEQYF

V gene: TRBV27
CDR3 length: 14
clone size: .
D gene: .
J gene: TRBJ1-4
CDR3 DNA: TGTGCCAGCAGTTTCCGGGCCCGGGATGAAAAACTGTTTTTT
CDR3 protein: CASSFRARDEKLFF

V gene: TRBV10-1
CDR3 length: 15
clone size: .
D gene: .
J gene: TRBJ2-5
CDR3 DNA: TGCGCCAGCAGTGAGTCTCCGGGTTCGAGGGAGACCCAGTACTTC
CDR3 protein: CASSESPGSRETQYF

V gene: TRBV6-4
CDR3 length: 14
clone size: .
D gene: .
J gene: TRBJ1-4
CDR3 DNA: TGTGCCAGCAAGTATCGAGGACCCTATGAAAAACTGTTTTTT
CDR3 protein: CASKYRGPYEKLFF

V gene: TRBV11-2
CDR3 length: 15
clone size: .
D gene: .
J gene: TRBJ1-3
CDR3 DNA: TGTGCCAGCAGCTTAGAATGGGGGGCTGGAAACACCATATATTTT
CDR3 protein: CASSLEWGAGNTIYF

V gene: TRBV28
CDR3 length: 15
clone size: .
D gene: TRBD1
J gene: TRBJ2-7
CDR3 DNA: TGTGCCAGCAGTTTGTGGACAGGGGGCTGGGTCGAGCAGTACTTC
CDR3 protein: CASSLWTGGWVEQYF

V gene: TRBV9
CDR3 length: 15
clone size: .
D gene: TRBD1
J gene: TRBJ2-7
CDR3 DNA: TGTGCCAGCAGCGTTCGGGGACAGGGTGTCGACGAGCAGTACTTC
CDR3 protein: CASSVRGQGVDEQYF

V gene: TRBV30
CDR3 length: 12
clone size: .
D gene: .
J gene: TRBJ1-6
CDR3 DNA: TGTGCCTTTGCCGGGGGGAATTCACCCCTCCACTTT
CDR3 protein: CAFAGGNSPLHF

V gene: TRBV4-1
CDR3 length: 13
clone size: .
D gene: .
J gene: TRBJ1-1
CDR3 DNA: TGCGCCAGCAATGTAGGGCGGGGAACTGAAGCTTTCTTT
CDR3 protein: CASNVGRGTEAFF

V gene: TRBV6-4
CDR3 length: 16
clone size: .
D gene: TRBD2
J gene: TRBJ2-7
CDR3 DNA: TGTGCCAGCAGTGAAAGTTGGACTAGCGGGACCTACGAGCAGTACTTC
CDR3 protein: CASSESWTSGTYEQYF

V gene: TRBV27
CDR3 length: 17
clone size: .
D gene: .
J gene: TRBJ2-1
CDR3 DNA: TGTGCCAGCAGTCTAAATCGGCTTAAGCCCGCCCGCAATGAGCAGTTCTTC
CDR3 protein: CASSLNRLKPARNEQFF

V gene: TRBV4-2
CDR3 length: 15
clone size: .
D gene: .
J gene: TRBJ1-1
CDR3 DNA: TGTGCCAGCAGCCATGCCAACAACCGACCGGCTGAAGCTTTCTTT
CDR3 protein: CASSHANNRPAEAFF